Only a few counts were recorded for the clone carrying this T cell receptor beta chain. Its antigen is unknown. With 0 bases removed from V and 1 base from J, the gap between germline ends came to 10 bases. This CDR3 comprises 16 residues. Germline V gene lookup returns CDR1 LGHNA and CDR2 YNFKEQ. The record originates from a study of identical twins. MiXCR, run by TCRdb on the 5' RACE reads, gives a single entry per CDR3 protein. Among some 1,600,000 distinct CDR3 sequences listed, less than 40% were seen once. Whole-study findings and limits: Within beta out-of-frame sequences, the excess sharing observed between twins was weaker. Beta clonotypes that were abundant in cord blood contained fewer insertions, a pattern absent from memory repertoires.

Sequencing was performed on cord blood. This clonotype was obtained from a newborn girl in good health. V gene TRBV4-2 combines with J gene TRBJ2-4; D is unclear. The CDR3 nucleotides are TGTGCCAGCAGCCAAGATTCTGGGCAGGCCAAAAACATTCAGTACTTC. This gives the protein CASSQDSGQAKNIQYF.